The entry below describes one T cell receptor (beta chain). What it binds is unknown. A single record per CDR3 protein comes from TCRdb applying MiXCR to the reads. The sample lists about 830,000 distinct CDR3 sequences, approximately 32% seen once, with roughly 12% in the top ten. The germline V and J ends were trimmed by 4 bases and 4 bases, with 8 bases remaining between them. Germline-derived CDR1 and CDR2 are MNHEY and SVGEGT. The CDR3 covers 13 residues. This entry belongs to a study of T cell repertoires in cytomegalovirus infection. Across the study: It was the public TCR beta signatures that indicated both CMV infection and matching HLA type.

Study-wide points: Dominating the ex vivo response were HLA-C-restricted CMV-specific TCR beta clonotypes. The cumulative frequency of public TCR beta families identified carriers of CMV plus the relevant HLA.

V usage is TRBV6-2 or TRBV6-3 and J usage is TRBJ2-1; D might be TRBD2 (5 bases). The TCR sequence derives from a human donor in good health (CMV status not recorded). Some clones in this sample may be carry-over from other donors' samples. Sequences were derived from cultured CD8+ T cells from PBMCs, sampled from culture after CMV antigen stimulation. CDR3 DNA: TGTGCCAGCAGTTTCGGGATTTACAATGAGCAGTTCTTC. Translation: CASSFGIYNEQFF.